A single sample is the source of the 30 T cell receptor beta chains below, sequenced in a study of blood T cell repertoires in COVID-19. TCRdb's table, derived via immunoSEQ multiplex PCR, lists solely in-frame clones and lacks some. The sample has around 120,000 clones; about 80% are singletons. Sequenced: peripheral blood. The source of these receptors is a woman older than 75 with acute or convalescent COVID-19.

The chain is built from TRBV24-1 and TRBJ2-2; 7 bases align to TRBD2. Germline trimming cut 10 bases from V and 4 bases from J; bases unmatched to any gene: 8. Germline loops: CDR1 KGHDR, CDR2 SFDVKD. The CDR3 is made up of 14 amino acids. The CDR3 protein is CATSTGGSTGELFF. CDR3 in DNA: TGTGCCACTTCGACCGGGGGGAGCACCGGGGAGCTGTTTTTT.

V usage is TRBV24-1 and J usage is TRBJ2-3; D may be TRBD2 (5 bases). Germline V lookup: CDR1 KGHDR, CDR2 SFDVKD. This CDR3 has 16 amino acids. The V gene lost 3 bases and the J gene lost 0 bases, with 12 bases spanning the gap. CDR3 loop: CATSDRRGSSTDTQYF. CDR3 DNA: TGTGCCACCAGTGATAGACGAGGGTCAAGCACAGATACGCAGTATTTT.

This rearrangement joins TRBV28 to TRBJ1-2; D is unresolved. The CDR3 consists of 12 residues. Trimming shortened V by 1 base and J by 4 bases, and 4 bases separated the two germline ends. Germline V gene data show CDR1 as MDHEN and CDR2 as SYDVKM. Written as DNA, the CDR3 is TGTGCCAGCAGTTTATACGGCTATGGCTACACCTTC. Translation gives CASSLYGYGYTF.

V gene TRBV18 combines with J gene TRBJ2-2; the D gene is possibly TRBD1 (6 bases). CDR3 length: 14 amino acids. V was trimmed by 2 bases and J by 4 bases, leaving 8 bases between them. The germline gives CDR1 KGHSH, CDR2 LQKENI. The CDR3 coding sequence is TGTGCCAGCTCACCAACAGGGACCACCGGGGAGCTGTTTTTT. Encoded protein: CASSPTGTTGELFF. The full variable domain, its missing parts supplied by reference TRBV18 and TRBJ2-2, is NAGVMQNPRHLVRRRGQEARLRCSPMKGHSHVYWYRQLPEEGLKFMVYLQKENIIDESGMPKERFSAEFPKEGPSILRIQQVVRGDSAAYFCASSPTGTTGELFFGEGSRLTVL.

About this clone: The sample has other DNA sequences that encode this CDR3 too. This chain links TRBV7-2 with TRBJ2-2; D gene unclear. The V and J ends lost 0 bases and 1 base respectively, with 3 bases between them. The CDR3 contains 14 residues. The germline gives CDR1 SGHTA, CDR2 FQGNSA. CDR3: CASSLARNTGELFF. DNA of the CDR3: TGTGCCAGCAGCTTAGCCAGGAACACCGGGGAGCTGTTTTTT. Looking up the rest from reference TRBV7-2 and TRBJ2-2 gives the full variable domain: GAGVSQSPSNKVTEKGKDVELRCDPISGHTALYWYRQSLGQGLEFLIYFQGNSAPDKSGLPSDRFSAERTGGSVSTLTIQRTQQEDSAVYLCASSLARNTGELFFGEGSRLTVL.

The chain links TRBV10-3 to TRBJ2-2; 8 bases map to TRBD2. Germline V gene data show CDR1 as ENHRY and CDR2 as SYGVKD. Trimming at V came to 2 bases and at J to 5 bases, leaving 1 base not matched to a gene. The CDR3 spans 14 residues. CDR3 DNA sequence: TGTGCCATCAGTGAGCGGGGGGGAACCGGGGAGCTGTTTTTT. Translated, it gives CAISERGGTGELFF.

This chain uses TRBV10-3 with TRBJ2-1; the D gene is possibly TRBD2 (6 bases). V gave up 4 bases and J gave up 5 bases, with 9 bases separating them. Germline values: CDR1 ENHRY, CDR2 SYGVKD. The CDR3 has 13 residues. The CDR3, as DNA: TGTGCCATCAGTGGGGACTGGGACAATGAGCAGTTCTTC. It translates to CAISGDWDNEQFF.

The chain is built from TRBV4-3 and TRBJ1-3; D is unresolved. Germline V gene lookup returns CDR1 LGHNA and CDR2 YSLEER. V lost 3 bases, J lost 8 bases, and 17 bases lay in between. The CDR3 covers 15 residues. The CDR3 nucleotides are TGCGCCAGCAGCCAGAGGTCCGCGGATCCGGACACCATATATTTT. Translating it yields CASSQRSADPDTIYF.

The V gene is TRBV7-3, the J gene TRBJ1-1; the match to TRBD1 covers 7 bases. V shed 1 base, J shed 7 bases, and the junction held 3 bases outside the gene matches. From germline, CDR1 is SGHTA and CDR2 FQGTGA. CDR3 size: 13 residues. The CDR3 DNA is TGTGCCAGCAGCTTAAGATGGGACAGTGAAGCTTTCTTT. Translation gives CASSLRWDSEAFF.

This chain links TRBV7-9 with TRBJ2-3; TRBD1 agrees at 7 bases. Germline V lookup: CDR1 SEHNR, CDR2 FQNEAQ (reference sequence). Losses at the gene ends were 5 bases for V and 4 bases for J; bases not matched to a gene: 9. The CDR3 consists of 15 residues. In DNA form, the CDR3 reads TGTGCCAGCAGCGACACCCCGCAGGGGGCAGATACGCAGTATTTT. It encodes CASSDTPQGADTQYF.

The rearrangement links TRBV19 to TRBJ1-2; 10 nucleotides agree with TRBD1. This CDR3 has 16 amino acids. Germline values: CDR1 LNHDA, CDR2 SQIVND (reference sequence). The trim removed 6 bases at V and 4 bases at J, leaving 11 bases unmatched. The CDR3 coding sequence is TGTGCCAGTAGCCCCGGACAGGGGGTTGACGTCTATGGCTACACCTTC. It specifies CASSPGQGVDVYGYTF.

The J gene is TRBJ1-1, the V gene TRBV29-1; TRBD1 is a possible D gene (6 bases). The germline gives CDR1 SQVTM, CDR2 ANQGSEA. This CDR3 region has 12 residues. V lost 7 bases and J 1 base, leaving 10 bases between the germline ends. The CDR3 bases are TGCAGCGCCCAGGGGTGGAACACTGAAGCTTTCTTT. Protein product: CSAQGWNTEAFF.

The chain is built from TRBV30 and TRBJ2-2; D possibly corresponds to TRBD2 (6 bases). The CDR3 is made up of 12 amino acids. CDR1 GTSNPN and CDR2 SVGIG come from the germline V gene (reference sequence). V shed 8 bases and J shed 2 bases, with 9 bases lying between them. This CDR3 is CAGRDNTGELFF. The CDR3 DNA reads as TGTGCCGGGCGGGATAACACCGGGGAGCTGTTTTTT.

The chain carries TRBV6-1 and TRBJ1-5, with D possibly being TRBD1 (6 bases). This CDR3 is 15 amino acids long. Trimming cost V 2 bases and J 3 bases, with 11 bases left between them. Germline-derived CDR1 and CDR2 are MNHNS and SASEGT. The CDR3 nucleotides are TGTGCCAGCAGTGAACTCAGACAGGCCAATCAGCCCCAGCATTTT. Protein product: CASSELRQANQPQHF.

J is TRBJ2-3 and V is TRBV2, with TRBD2 matching over 8 bases. The junction had 3 bases not matched to a gene; V was cut back by 2 bases and J by 2 bases. In germline, CDR1 is SNHLY, CDR2 FYNNEI. The CDR3 extends over 15 amino acids. CDR3 residues: CASSEMRGATDTQYF. CDR3 DNA sequence: TGTGCCAGCAGTGAAATGCGGGGGGCCACAGATACGCAGTATTTT.

This clone was recorded only once. V usage is TRBV6-5 and J usage is TRBJ1-1; TRBD1 agrees at 7 bases. The CDR3 extends over 13 amino acids. V lost 6 bases, J lost 3 bases, and 4 bases stayed unmatched. Germline CDR1 MNHEY, CDR2 SVGAGI. CDR3 protein: CASRGGAYTEAFF. CDR3 nucleotides: TGTGCCAGCAGAGGGGGCGCGTACACTGAAGCTTTCTTT.

The chain recombines TRBV5-1 with TRBJ2-1; D gene uncertain. CDR1 and CDR2 (germline): SGHRS, YFSETQ. V was pared by 0 bases and J by 8 bases, with 12 bases between. The CDR3 covers 14 residues. Here the CDR3 reads CASSLGVVSDEQFF. The DNA for the CDR3 is TGCGCCAGCAGCTTGGGTGTGGTTAGTGATGAGCAGTTCTTC.

The chain has TRBV4-3 and TRBJ2-1; weak D call: TRBD2 (6 bases). The V end was cut by 4 bases, the J end by 9 bases, with 16 bases between. In germline, CDR1 is LGHNA, CDR2 YSLEER. CDR3 length: 14 amino acids. CDR3 nucleotides: TGCGCCAGCAGCCCCAGCAGGAGGGACGGTGAGCAGTTCTTC. Protein: CASSPSRRDGEQFF.

The chain is built from TRBV6-2 or TRBV6-3 and TRBJ2-5, with D maybe TRBD2 (7 bases). This CDR3 is 16 amino acids long. The germline CDR1 and CDR2 sequences are MNHEY and SVGEGT. The V gene lost 6 bases and the J gene lost 5 bases, with 22 bases spanning the gap. The CDR3 sequence is CASSPDRTSQGETQYF. The CDR3 coding sequence is TGTGCCAGCAGCCCCGACAGGACTAGTCAGGGGGAGACCCAGTACTTC.

The chain employs TRBV9 and TRBJ1-6; D not certain. Trimming stripped 2 bases from V and 9 bases from J, with 12 bases between. The CDR3 extends over 14 amino acids. The germline CDR1 and CDR2 sequences are SGDLS and YYNGEE. CDR3 coding DNA: TGTGCCAGCAGCGTCCGCGGGGAGGGTTCACCCCTCCACTTT. Residues: CASSVRGEGSPLHF.

V is TRBV6-4 and J is TRBJ1-2, with 7 bases that match TRBD1. After removal of 5 bases from V and 0 bases from J, the junction contained 6 bases not matched to a gene. The CDR3 sequence is 15 residues long. CDR1 and CDR2 (germline): MRHNA, SNTAGT. CDR3 bases: TGTGCCAGCAGTTTACAGGGGAATGCTAACTATGGCTACACCTTC. This codes for CASSLQGNANYGYTF.

This clone appeared once. J is TRBJ1-4 and V is TRBV20-1; possible D gene TRBD1, 6 bases. The CDR3 spans 11 residues. Germline lookup yields CDR1 DFQATT and CDR2 SNEGSKA (reference sequence). The V end lost 1 base, the J end lost 13 bases, and 10 bases lay between the germline ends. CDR3 coding DNA: TGCAGTGCTAGAGCGACAGGAGGACTGTTTTTT. Encoded protein: CSARATGGLFF.

J is TRBJ2-7 and V is TRBV5-8; 11 bases match TRBD2. CDR3 length: 15 amino acids. V gave up 3 bases and J gave up 4 bases; unmatched junction bases: 6. CDR1 and CDR2 (germline): SGHTS, YDEGEE. CDR3 nucleotide sequence: TGTGCCAGCAGCTCTACTAGCGGGAGTATATACGAGCAGTACTTC. Amino acids: CASSSTSGSIYEQYF.

The chain recombines TRBV24-1 with TRBJ1-5, with D uncertain. The CDR3 totals 15 residues. V was trimmed by 4 bases and J by 0 bases, leaving 9 bases between them. Germline assignment: CDR1 KGHDR and CDR2 SFDVKD. The CDR3 region has the DNA TGTGCCACCAGTGACCCTGACATTAGCAATCAGCCCCAGCATTTT. Protein: CATSDPDISNQPQHF.

The gene calls are TRBV14 and TRBJ2-1, with D unclear. Trimming stripped 4 bases from V and 0 bases from J, with 7 bases between. There are 14 residues in the CDR3. CDR1 is SGHDN and CDR2 is FVKESK in the germline V gene. The CDR3 sequence is CASSRASSYNEQFF. Here the CDR3 DNA reads TGTGCCAGCAGCCGGGCGAGCTCCTACAATGAGCAGTTCTTC.

The J gene is TRBJ2-5, the V gene TRBV3-1 (or the pseudogene TRBV3-2); 14 bases map to TRBD2. V shed 4 bases, J shed 1 base, and the junction held 2 bases outside the gene matches. There are 16 residues in the CDR3. Germline CDR1 LGHDT, CDR2 YNNKEL (reference sequence). The CDR3 is CASSLGLAGVQETQYF. The CDR3 DNA reads TGTGCCAGCAGCCTGGGACTAGCGGGGGTCCAAGAGACCCAGTACTTC.

The rearrangement uses TRBV5-1 and TRBJ1-4, with 9 positions matching TRBD1. This CDR3 contains 16 residues. V was clipped by 4 bases and J by 6 bases; unmatched bases: 10. Germline V gives CDR1 SGHRS, CDR2 YFSETQ. Here the CDR3 reads CASSPNTGGAYEKLFF. The CDR3 nucleotides read TGCGCCAGCAGCCCGAACACAGGGGGCGCTTATGAAAAACTGTTTTTT.

This sequence joins TRBV6-5 and TRBJ2-3; a possible D gene is TRBD2 (6 bases). V dropped 0 bases and J dropped 2 bases, with 12 bases sitting between them. In germline, CDR1 is MNHEY, CDR2 SVGAGI. The CDR3 spans 16 residues. CDR3 sequence (DNA): TGTGCCAGCAGTTACTCGGGGGGACGTTTCACAGATACGCAGTATTTT. It yields the protein CASSYSGGRFTDTQYF.

The V and J genes are TRBV20-1 and TRBJ2-7; D unresolved. This CDR3 is 11 amino acids long. V was cut by 6 bases and J by 8 bases, with 14 bases left in between. Germline CDR1 is DFQATT and CDR2 is SNEGSKA (reference sequence). The CDR3 reads CSALDIRKQYF. The CDR3 DNA follows: TGCAGTGCGCTAGATATTAGAAAGCAGTACTTC.

This clone turned up a few times. The rearrangement uses TRBV30 and TRBJ1-6; unclear D gene. Trimming stripped 3 bases from V and 18 bases from J, with 15 bases between. Per the germline V gene, CDR1 is GTSNPN and CDR2 is SVGIG (reference sequence). This CDR3 is built from 11 residues. The CDR3 region is CAWRTAGRAHF. The CDR3 coding sequence is TGTGCCTGGAGGACGGCGGGGAGGGCCCACTTT.